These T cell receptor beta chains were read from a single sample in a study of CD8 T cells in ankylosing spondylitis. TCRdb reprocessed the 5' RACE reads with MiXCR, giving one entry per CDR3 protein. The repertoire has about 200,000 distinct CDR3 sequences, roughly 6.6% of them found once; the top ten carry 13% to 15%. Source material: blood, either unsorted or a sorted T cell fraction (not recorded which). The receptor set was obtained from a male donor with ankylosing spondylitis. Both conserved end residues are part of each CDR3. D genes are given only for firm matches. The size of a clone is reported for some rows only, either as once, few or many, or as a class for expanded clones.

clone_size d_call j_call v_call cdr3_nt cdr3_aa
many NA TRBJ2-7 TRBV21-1 TGTGCCAGCAGCACAGAGGTGCTAGCGGGGGACTACGAGCAGTACTTC CASSTEVLAGDYEQYF
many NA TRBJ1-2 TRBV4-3 TGCGCCAGCAGCCTTCTGGAGGGGGGTGGCTACACCTTC CASSLLEGGGYTF
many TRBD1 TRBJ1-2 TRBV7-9 TGTGCCAGCAGCGGACAGGGGCACTACTACTATGGCTACACCTTC CASSGQGHYYYGYTF
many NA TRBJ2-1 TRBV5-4 TGTGCCAGCAGCTACCCAGGGCATCTCATCCCCCGCAGATCCTACAATGAGCAGTTCTTC CASSYPGHLIPRRSYNEQFF
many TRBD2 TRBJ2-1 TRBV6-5 TGTGCCAGCAGTTACGAGGCGGGGGAGGCGTATGAGCAGTTCTTC CASSYEAGEAYEQFF
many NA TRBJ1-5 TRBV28 TGTGCCAGCTCAGATACAGGACAATGCCAGCATTTT CASSDTGQCQHF
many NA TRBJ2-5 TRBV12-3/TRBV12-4 TGTGCCAGCAGTCGAATTACCGGACTAACTGAACGGGAGACCCAGTACTTC CASSRITGLTERETQYF
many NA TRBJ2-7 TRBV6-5 TGTGCCAGCAGTTACTCAAGTAGTCTCTTCTACGAGCAGTACTTC CASSYSSSLFYEQYF
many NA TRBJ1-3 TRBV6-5 TGTGCCAGCAGTTACTCGACAGGCACCTCTGGAAACACCATATATTTT CASSYSTGTSGNTIYF
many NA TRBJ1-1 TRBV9 TGTGCCAGCAGCGTAGGCCCGAACACTGAAGCTTTCTTT CASSVGPNTEAFF
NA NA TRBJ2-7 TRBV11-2 TGTGCCAGCAGCTTAGGGGGGAACTACGAGCAGTACTTC CASSLGGNYEQYF
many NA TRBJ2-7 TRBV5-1 TGCGCCAGCAGCCCGAGGGGTGGAGGCACCTACGAGCAGTACTTC CASSPRGGGTYEQYF
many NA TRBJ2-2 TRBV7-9 TGTGCCAGGTTGGCCGGGGAGCTGTTTTTT CARLAGELFF
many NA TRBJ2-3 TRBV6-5 TGTGCCAGCAGTTATACAGGAACAGATACGCAGTATTTT CASSYTGTDTQYF
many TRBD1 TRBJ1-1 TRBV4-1 TGCGCCAGCAGCGGGCCGGACAGGGGGCTGGACACTGAAGCTTTCTTT CASSGPDRGLDTEAFF
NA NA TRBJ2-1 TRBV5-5 TGTGCCAGCAGCCCCGGAGTCCCCTACAATGAGCAGTTCTTC CASSPGVPYNEQFF
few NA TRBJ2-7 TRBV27 TGTGCCAGCAGTCTCCCGGGCGGGAACGAGCAGTACTTC CASSLPGGNEQYF
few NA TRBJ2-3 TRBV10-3 TGTGCCATCCTGTCCTTGGATACGCAGTATTTT CAILSLDTQYF
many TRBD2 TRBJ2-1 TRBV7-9 TGTGCCAGCAGCCCTCCCAGCGGGAGTTTAAATGAGCAGTTCTTC CASSPPSGSLNEQFF
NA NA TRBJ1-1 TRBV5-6 TGTGCCAGCAGCTTGGCCGGTCAGGGAGGAGGTTGGACTGAAGCTTTCTTT CASSLAGQGGGWTEAFF
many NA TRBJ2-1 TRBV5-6 TGTGCCAGCAGCTTGGGTTTAAGCAATGAGCAGTTCTTC CASSLGLSNEQFF
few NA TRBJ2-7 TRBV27 TGTGCCAGCAGTTGGGGGATTACCTACGAGCAGTACTTC CASSWGITYEQYF
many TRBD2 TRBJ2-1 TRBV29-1 TGCAGCGTTGAAGACACGGGACTAGCGGGGGCCCACAATGAGCAGTTCTTC CSVEDTGLAGAHNEQFF
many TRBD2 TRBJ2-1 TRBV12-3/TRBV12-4 TGTGCCAGCAGTGGCGGGACTAGCGGAGCCAATGAGCAGTTCTTC CASSGGTSGANEQFF
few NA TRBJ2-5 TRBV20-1 TGCTGTGCTAGAAGTACTTCCGCGGATAGGGGGCAAGAGACCCAGTACTTC CCARSTSADRGQETQYF
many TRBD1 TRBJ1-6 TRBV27 TGTGCCAGCCAGGAACAGGGGGGATGGTATAATTCACCCCTCCACTTT CASQEQGGWYNSPLHF
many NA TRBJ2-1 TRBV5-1 TGTGCCAGCAGCTTAGGGAATGAGCAGTTCTTC CASSLGNEQFF
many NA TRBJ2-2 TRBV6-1 TGTGCCAGCAGTATCCCCGGACAAGCGAACACCGGGGAGCTGTTTTTT CASSIPGQANTGELFF
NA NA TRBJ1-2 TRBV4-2 TGTGCCAGCAGCCTCGGAGGGGGGGCGCGGGGCTACACCTTC CASSLGGGARGYTF
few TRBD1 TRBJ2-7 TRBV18 TGTGCCAGCTCACTAGGACAGGGGGTCAACGAGCAGTACTTC CASSLGQGVNEQYF
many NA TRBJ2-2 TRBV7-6 TGTGCCAGCAGCGAAAGACTAGTCTCCGGGGAGCTGTTTTTT CASSERLVSGELFF
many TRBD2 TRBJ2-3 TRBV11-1 TGTGCCAGCAGCCCTAGCGGGACTAGCGGCCTTCGGGGCACAGATACGCAGTATTTT CASSPSGTSGLRGTDTQYF
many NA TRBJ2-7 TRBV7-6 TGTGCCAGCAGCCCCCGTTTAGGATCGGGGGCCTACGAGCAGTACTTC CASSPRLGSGAYEQYF
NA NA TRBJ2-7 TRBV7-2 TGTGCCAGCAGCCATCCAATCCCAGGGTCCCACGAGCAGTACTTC CASSHPIPGSHEQYF
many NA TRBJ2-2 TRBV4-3 TGCGCCAGCAGCTCGGGACTTTGGACGACGGAGACCGGGGAGCTGTTTTTT CASSSGLWTTETGELFF
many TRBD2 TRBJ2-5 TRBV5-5 TGTGCCAGCAGCTCACTAGCGGGGAGGGAGACCCAGTACTTC CASSSLAGRETQYF
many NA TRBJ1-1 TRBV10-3 TGTGCCATCAGTGAGTCAGGGGAGGGGAACACTGAAGCTTTCTTT CAISESGEGNTEAFF
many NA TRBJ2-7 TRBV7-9 TGTGCCAGCAGTTTACCCCTCTCAGTCTCCTACGAGCAGTACTTC CASSLPLSVSYEQYF
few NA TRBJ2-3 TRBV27 TGTGCCAGCTGGACAGGCACAGATACGCAGTATTTT CASWTGTDTQYF
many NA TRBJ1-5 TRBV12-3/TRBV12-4 TGTGCCAGCAGTCGGACGGGGGTCCGCAATCAGCCCCAGCATTTT CASSRTGVRNQPQHF
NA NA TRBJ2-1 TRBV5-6 TGTGCCAGCAGCTTGACAGAGTACAATGAGCAGTTCTTC CASSLTEYNEQFF
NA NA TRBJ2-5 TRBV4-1 TGCGCCAGCAGCCAAGAGAACAGCCAAGAGACCCAGTACTTC CASSQENSQETQYF
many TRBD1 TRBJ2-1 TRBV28 TGTGCCAGCAGTTTAATCCGGGACAGGGGTCCACATCGTGGGCACAATGAGCAGTTCTTC CASSLIRDRGPHRGHNEQFF
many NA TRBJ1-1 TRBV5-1 TGCGCCAGCAGCAGGGTCCGGGACGAAGCTTTCTTT CASSRVRDEAFF
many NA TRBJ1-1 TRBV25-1 TGTGCCAGCAGTTACTACACTGAAGCTTTCTTT CASSYYTEAFF
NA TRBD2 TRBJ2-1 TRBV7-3 TGTGCCAGCAGCCCTATACTAGCGGGCCCCTACAATGAGCAGTTCTTC CASSPILAGPYNEQFF
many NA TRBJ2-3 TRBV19 TGTGCCAGTAGTATAACGCACACAGATACGCAGTATTTT CASSITHTDTQYF
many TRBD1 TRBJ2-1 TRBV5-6 TGTGCCAGCAGTAATGACAGGGGGTTCTACAATGAGCAGTTCTTC CASSNDRGFYNEQFF
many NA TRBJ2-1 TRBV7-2 TGTGCCAGCAGCTTAGGGTGGACTCGCTCCTACAATGAGCAGTTCTTC CASSLGWTRSYNEQFF